One and the same sample provided the 18 T cell receptor beta chains below, sequenced in a study of CD8+ T cells in alopecia areata. RNA extraction was followed by reverse transcription into cDNA, which acted as the sequencing template. Sequencing was performed with immunoSEQ multiplex PCR; in TCRdb, only in-frame clones are kept and a portion is missing. The table has 200,000 to 250,000 clones, 57% seen once. The specimen comprised CD4+ T cells sorted from blood, sampled at week 0. These receptors were collected from a human donor with alopecia areata.

The CDR3 nucleotides read TGTGCCAGCAGCGGGCGACAGGCAACTAATGAAAAACTGTTTTTT. Encoded protein: CASSGRQATNEKLFF. The V gene is TRBV7-8, the J gene TRBJ1-4, with D possibly matching TRBD1 (6 bases). The CDR3 has 15 residues. CDR1 and CDR2 (germline): SGHVS, FQNEAQ. V lost 5 bases to trimming and J lost 0 bases, with 10 bases between them.

The rearrangement uses TRBV5-4 and TRBJ2-5, with D possibly TRBD1 on 6 matching bases. Germline CDR1 reads SGHNT; CDR2 reads YYREEE (reference sequence). CDR3 length: 13 amino acids. Trimming stripped 4 bases from V and 2 bases from J, with 9 bases between. The CDR3, as DNA: TGTGCCAGCAGCCCGGACAGTCAAGAGACCCAGTACTTC. Its translation is CASSPDSQETQYF.

The count of this clone is one. This chain joins TRBV7-3 and TRBJ1-2; D gene unclear. This CDR3 comprises 13 residues. CDR1 is SGHTA, CDR2 FQGTGA, per germline. The ends were cut back, 3 bases at V and 4 bases at J, with 9 bases in the middle. The DNA of the CDR3 is TGTGCCAGCAGCTTGGGATATGGCTATGGCTACACCTTC. It translates to CASSLGYGYGYTF.

The CDR3 protein is CASSLGPFGNTIYF. The CDR3 DNA is TGTGCCAGCAGCTTGGGCCCCTTTGGAAACACCATATATTTT. The chain is built from TRBV7-9 and TRBJ1-3, with D unresolved. CDR1 and CDR2 (germline): SEHNR, FQNEAQ (reference sequence). CDR3 size: 14 residues. The V end was cut by 3 bases, the J end by 3 bases, with 9 bases between.

The chain has TRBV27 and TRBJ1-5, with 7 bases matching TRBD1. The CDR3 contains 12 residues. Trimming at V came to 6 bases and at J to 4 bases, leaving 0 bases not matched to a gene. The germline gives CDR1 MNHEY, CDR2 SMNVEV (reference sequence). The CDR3 DNA reads as TGTGCCAGCAGGACAGGGAATCAGCCCCAGCATTTT. Protein: CASRTGNQPQHF.

A remark on this clone: Additional DNA sequences in this sample encode the identical CDR3. CDR3 sequence reads: CASSLDRETQYF. DNA for the CDR3: TGCGCCAGCAGCTTGGATCGCGAGACCCAGTACTTC. The genes are TRBV5-1 and TRBJ2-5; D ambiguous. Trimming cost V 0 bases and J 5 bases, with 5 bases left between them. The CDR3 consists of 12 residues. Germline V gene sequence: CDR1 SGHRS, CDR2 YFSETQ.

This sequence joins TRBV9 and TRBJ2-7, with D uncertain. The length of the CDR3 is 11 residues. Trimming stripped 2 bases from V and 6 bases from J, with 6 bases between. Germline CDR1 reads SGDLS; CDR2 reads YYNGEE. CDR3 bases: TGTGCCAGCAGCGTCGGTGCCGAGCAGTACTTC. This translates into CASSVGAEQYF.

This clone was counted between two and nine times. The chain couples TRBV5-1 to TRBJ1-1, with 10 nucleotides matching TRBD1. The CDR3 is 13 amino acids. V shed 5 bases, J shed 3 bases, and the junction held 1 base outside the gene matches. Per the germline V gene, CDR1 is SGHRS and CDR2 is YFSETQ. The CDR3, as DNA: TGCGCCAGCAGTGGGACAGGGGACACTGAAGCTTTCTTT. It is translated as CASSGTGDTEAFF.

This sequence joins TRBV6-5 and TRBJ2-7; possibly TRBD2 for D (6 bases). Germline V gives CDR1 MNHEY, CDR2 SVGAGI. CDR3 size: 15 residues. Deletions cut 0 bases from V and 7 bases from J, with 16 bases between. The CDR3 DNA follows: TGTGCCAGCAGTTACTCGAGGACGGGAGTCGGAGAGCAGTACTTC. Encoded protein: CASSYSRTGVGEQYF.

The J gene is TRBJ1-6, the V gene TRBV30; 9 nucleotides agree with TRBD1. This CDR3 region has 14 residues. J was trimmed by 9 bases and V by 3 bases; bases with no gene match: 6. Germline V gene data show CDR1 as GTSNPN and CDR2 as SVGIG (reference sequence). The CDR3 loop is CAWSRTGEISPLHF. DNA for the CDR3: TGTGCCTGGAGCAGGACAGGGGAAATTTCACCCCTCCACTTT. Looking up the rest from reference TRBV30 and TRBJ1-6 gives the full variable domain: SQTIHQWPATLVQPVGSPLSLECTVEGTSNPNLYWYRQAAGRGLQLLFYSVGIGQISSEVPQNLSASRPQDRQFILSSKKLLLSDSGFYLCAWSRTGEISPLHFGNGTRLTVT.

This clone was picked up one time. This CDR3 reads CASSSQGWGYTF. DNA of the CDR3: TGTGCCAGCAGCTCTCAGGGCTGGGGCTACACCTTC. The chain recombines TRBV9 with TRBJ1-2; TRBD1 is a possible D gene (5 bases). The CDR3 extends over 12 amino acids. The V gene's germline CDR1 is SGDLS and CDR2 YYNGEE. V lost 4 bases and J 8 bases, leaving 12 bases between the germline ends.

This clone came up once. J is TRBJ2-5 and V is TRBV7-2; D not resolved. The CDR3 extends over 14 amino acids. In germline, CDR1 is SGHTA, CDR2 FQGNSA. Trimming shortened V by 5 bases and J by 4 bases, and 14 bases separated the two germline ends. The CDR3 DNA reads as TGTGCCAGCAGCCAAGGCAAAAAATTAGAGACCCAGTACTTC. Translating gives CASSQGKKLETQYF.

The chain is built from TRBV5-1 and TRBJ2-3, with D tentatively TRBD1 or TRBD2 (5 bases each). CDR1 is SGHRS and CDR2 is YFSETQ in the germline V gene. The V end lost 0 bases, the J end lost 5 bases, and 10 bases lay between the germline ends. The CDR3 is made up of 14 amino acids. CDR3 protein: CASSLAGGGDTQYF. The CDR3 region has the DNA TGCGCCAGCAGCTTGGCTGGTGGGGGAGATACGCAGTATTTT.

This clone was seen a few times. This chain joins TRBV9 and TRBJ2-3; 9 bases align to TRBD2. The CDR3 extends over 15 amino acids. Germline CDR1 reads SGDLS; CDR2 reads YYNGEE. Germline trimming cut 2 bases from V and 1 base from J; bases unmatched to any gene: 2. CDR3 sequence reads: CASSVQRGGTDTQYF. CDR3 bases: TGTGCCAGCAGCGTTCAGCGGGGGGGCACAGATACGCAGTATTTT. The complete variable domain, with remaining parts taken from reference TRBV9 and TRBJ2-3, reads DSGVTQTPKHLITATGQRVTLRCSPRSGDLSVYWYQQSLDQGLQFLIQYYNGEERAKGNILERFSAQQFPDLHSELNLSSLELGDSALYFCASSVQRGGTDTQYFGPGTRLTVL.

The chain joins TRBV25-1 to TRBJ2-7; a weak D match, TRBD1 (6 bases). CDR1 and CDR2 (germline): MGHDK, SYGVNS. V was shortened by 3 bases and J by 5 bases, with 11 bases between the two germline ends. CDR3 length: 13 residues. Here the CDR3 reads CASSDSDSHEQYF. The CDR3 DNA reads as TGTGCCAGCAGTGATTCGGACAGCCACGAGCAGTACTTC.

The CDR3 bases are TGTGCCAGTAGTGGATCCGGGACAGGGTCCTACGAGCAGTACTTC. Translation: CASSGSGTGSYEQYF. The rearrangement links TRBV19 to TRBJ2-7; TRBD1 matches at 9 bases. The length of the CDR3 is 15 residues. CDR1 is LNHDA and CDR2 is SQIVND in the germline V gene (reference sequence). V lost 5 bases, J lost 1 base, and 6 bases stayed unmatched.

This clone was seen a handful of times. This chain links TRBV5-1 with TRBJ2-4; TRBD1 or TRBD2 may be the D gene (5 bases each). This CDR3 has 11 residues. The germline CDR1 and CDR2 sequences are SGHRS and YFSETQ. V lost 4 bases to trimming and J lost 9 bases, with 8 bases between them. The CDR3 coding sequence is TGCGCCAGCAGCGAAGGGACCATTCAGTACTTC. Protein sequence: CASSEGTIQYF.

The chain recombines TRBV5-1 with TRBJ1-1, with D tentatively TRBD1 (5 bases). Trimming took off 4 bases at V and 1 base at J, with 8 bases between the two ends. In germline, CDR1 is SGHRS, CDR2 YFSETQ. There are 13 residues in the CDR3. CDR3: CASSGGQNTEAFF. CDR3 nucleotide sequence: TGCGCCAGCAGCGGAGGACAGAACACTGAAGCTTTCTTT.